This T cell receptor beta chain was documented in a study of cytomegalovirus exposure and HLA in healthy donors. This CDR3 is built from 14 residues. The J segment lost 4 bases and the V segment lost 5 bases, leaving 4 bases of the junction unmatched. Germline assignment: CDR1 MDHEN and CDR2 SYDVKM. Profiled with immunoSEQ multiplex PCR; TCRdb holds only in-frame clones, not every one. The data contain fewer than 70,000 clones, 95% of them seen just once; the ten biggest clones take up 5.8%. Whole-study results and caveats: Whilst most TCR sequences proved rare, a subset of public TCRs occurred across many donors.

Turning to this clone: Its antigen is unidentified.

This receptor was obtained from a woman under 30 in good health and CMV-seropositive. V gene TRBV28 combines with J gene TRBJ2-1, with 8 bases identical to TRBD1. Sequencing used PBMCs. The CDR3 here is CASSGTGRYNEQFF. Here the CDR3 DNA reads TGTGCCAGCAGTGGGACAGGTAGATACAATGAGCAGTTCTTC.